Following are 28 T cell receptor beta chains from one sample sequenced in a study of T-cell reconstitution after alpha-beta-depleted transplantation in children. Preparation of the TCRbeta library was carried out with unique molecular identifiers. A single record per CDR3 protein comes from TCRdb applying MiXCR to the PCR reads. The data show roughly 150,000 distinct CDR3 sequences, 8.5% to 14% seen once. The material was PBMCs, obtained before TCRalphabeta/CD19-depleted stem cell transplant. The receptors come from a boy between 2 and 10 years old with acute myeloid leukemia, due to receive a stem cell transplant.

This clonotype was found many times. CDR3 in amino acids: CASSVMPGGRYEQYF. CDR3 DNA sequence: TGTGCCAGCAGCGTAATGCCGGGAGGGAGGTACGAGCAGTACTTC. The rearrangement joins TRBV9 to TRBJ2-7, with 8 bases matching TRBD2. The CDR3 totals 15 residues. CDR1 and CDR2 (germline): SGDLS, YYNGEE. Trimming removed 1 base from V and 4 bases from J; junction bases left unmatched: 7.

The sample holds a few counts of this clonotype. The rearrangement links TRBV6-1 to TRBJ2-3, with D maybe TRBD1 (6 bases). The CDR3 is 15 residues long. The V gene's germline CDR1 is MNHNS and CDR2 SASEGT. Trimming removed 6 bases from V and 1 base from J, with 14 bases in between. As DNA, the CDR3 is TGTGCCAGCAGCAACCACAGGGCGCGCACAGATACGCAGTATTTT. It translates to CASSNHRARTDTQYF.

In this sample, this clonotype turned up many times. V is TRBV7-2 and J is TRBJ1-1; D unclear. The CDR3 has 15 residues. The V and J ends lost 3 bases and 8 bases respectively, with 19 bases between them. Germline lookup yields CDR1 SGHTA and CDR2 FQGNSA. CDR3 DNA: TGTGCCAGCAGCTTGAGGGCTTATGTTGGGGAGGAAGCTTTCTTT. Amino acids: CASSLRAYVGEEAFF.

This clonotype was counted at least ten times. The DNA of the CDR3 is TGCGCCAGCACTACAGGGGGGTTGGAGCAGTACGTC. Its protein product is CASTTGGLEQYV. The chain recombines TRBV10-2 with TRBJ2-7, with 8 bases that match TRBD1. CDR1 is WSHSY, CDR2 SAAADI, per germline. This CDR3 has 12 amino acids. Unmatched junction bases numbered 6, after V lost 7 bases and J lost 7 bases.

This clonotype was counted ten times or more. The rearrangement uses TRBV6-5 and TRBJ1-1, with D possibly being TRBD1 (5 bases). Between the trimmed V and J ends, which lost 2 bases and 1 base, there was a span of 17 bases. Germline V CDR1 and CDR2: MNHEY, SVGAGI. The CDR3 is 17 residues long. CDR3: CASSYQIGSGTNTEAFF. The CDR3 DNA reads TGTGCCAGCAGTTACCAGATTGGCTCCGGGACGAACACTGAAGCTTTCTTT.

This clonotype has only one observation. Given a much more abundant clone one base away, this may be a read error. The chain recombines TRBV5-1 with TRBJ1-6; D unresolved. CDR3 size: 16 residues. V lost 0 bases, J lost 7 bases, and 14 bases lay in between. Germline-derived CDR1 and CDR2 are SGHRS and YFSETQ. CDR3 DNA sequence: TGCGCCAGCAGCTTGGTCCTGAGACGGGAAAATTCACCCCTCCACTTT. Amino acid sequence: CASSLVLRRENSPLHF.

This clonotype was seen many times. The rearrangement uses TRBV29-1 and TRBJ2-3, with 11 bases that match TRBD2. V shed 7 bases and J 12 bases; nucleotides not matched to a gene: 12. The CDR3 extends over 13 amino acids. The V gene's germline CDR1 is SQVTM and CDR2 ANQGSEA. The CDR3 is CSALLDSGGVQYF. In DNA form, the CDR3 reads TGCAGCGCCCTGTTGGATAGCGGGGGGGTTCAGTATTTT.

Concerning this clonotype: A much larger clone sits a single nucleotide away, making a read error possible. Since the CDR3 does not end with the conserved phenylalanine or tryptophan, this likely comes from a read error. The rearrangement links TRBV3-1 to TRBJ1-1, with D uncertain. The CDR3 has 17 residues. Germline V gene sequence: CDR1 LGHDT, CDR2 YNNKEL (reference sequence). The V and J ends lost 0 bases and 1 base respectively, with 15 bases between them. DNA of the CDR3: TGTGCCAGCAGCCAAGAGTTGCAGGCTCGGGGGAACACTGAAGCTTTCCTT. Its protein is CASSQELQARGNTEAFL.

This clonotype was counted ten times or more. V is TRBV20-1 and J is TRBJ1-5; 9 positions match TRBD1. J gave up 4 bases and V 6 bases, and 4 bases lay outside the gene matches. Germline CDR1 is DFQATT and CDR2 is SNEGSKA (reference sequence). This CDR3 is built from 13 residues. The CDR3 DNA reads as TGCAGTGCGGGGACAGGGACTAATCAGCCCCAGCATTTT. Translating it yields CSAGTGTNQPQHF.

This clonotype was detected many times. This chain links TRBV7-3 with TRBJ2-1, with 13 bases matching TRBD2. Germline values: CDR1 SGHTA, CDR2 FQGTGA. Germline trimming cut 3 bases from V and 5 bases from J; bases unmatched to any gene: 13. CDR3 length: 19 amino acids. The CDR3, as DNA: TGTGCCAGCAGCTTTGGCCCGACATGGGGGACTAGCGGGGACAATGAGCAGTTCTTC. This sequence encodes CASSFGPTWGTSGDNEQFF.

This clonotype was recorded many times. The chain links TRBV29-1 to TRBJ2-1; D perhaps matches TRBD2 (5 bases). The V end was cut by 4 bases, the J end by 9 bases, with 22 bases between. This CDR3 has 15 amino acids. Germline V CDR1 and CDR2: SQVTM, ANQGSEA. DNA for the CDR3: TGCAGCGTTGGGACTGGATTGGTGAGAGGCGGTGAGCAGTTCTTC. It is translated as CSVGTGLVRGGEQFF.

This clonotype came up many times. The V call is TRBV12-3 or TRBV12-4, the J call TRBJ1-5, with 7 nucleotides matching TRBD1. The CDR3 consists of 14 residues. Germline trimming cut 4 bases from V and 7 bases from J; bases unmatched to any gene: 7. The DNA for the CDR3 is TGTGCCAGCAGTTCACAGGGGTCAGGCCAGCCCCAGCATTTT. Protein sequence: CASSSQGSGQPQHF.

This clonotype was recorded at least ten times. This chain links TRBV5-1 with TRBJ2-3; D possibly matches TRBD1 or TRBD2 (5 bases each). This CDR3 is 16 amino acids long. Trimming stripped 7 bases from V and 1 base from J, with 19 bases between. Looked up from germline, CDR1 is SGHRS and CDR2 is YFSETQ. The CDR3 DNA is TGCGCCAGCGTACCGGGACCCCAACCCGGCACAGATACGCAGTATTTT. Encoded protein: CASVPGPQPGTDTQYF.

This clonotype was counted many times. The J gene is TRBJ2-1, the V gene TRBV15; D uncertain. Germline lookup yields CDR1 LNHNV and CDR2 YYDKDF (reference sequence). This CDR3 region has 13 residues. V dropped 1 base and J dropped 7 bases, with 8 bases sitting between them. CDR3 amino acids: CATSRVTSNEQFF. The CDR3 bases are TGTGCCACCAGCAGAGTAACCTCAAATGAGCAGTTCTTC.

This clonotype has a count of ten or more. V gene TRBV9 combines with J gene TRBJ2-1; D not resolved. CDR3 length: 14 residues. Germline V CDR1 and CDR2: SGDLS, YYNGEE. Trimming took 0 bases from V and 7 from J, leaving 11 bases between them. DNA of the CDR3: TGTGCCAGCAGCGTAGGTCTAGGCTTTAATGAGCAGTTCTTC. Translation: CASSVGLGFNEQFF. The whole variable domain, filled in from reference TRBV9 and TRBJ2-1, reads DSGVTQTPKHLITATGQRVTLRCSPRSGDLSVYWYQQSLDQGLQFLIQYYNGEERAKGNILERFSAQQFPDLHSELNLSSLELGDSALYFCASSVGLGFNEQFFGPGTRLTVL.

Only a few counts were recorded for this clonotype. The chain links TRBV2 to TRBJ2-5; D ambiguous. Trimming left V 2 bases short and J 4 bases short, with 11 bases between. Germline values: CDR1 SNHLY, CDR2 FYNNEI. There are 14 residues in the CDR3. CDR3 nucleotide sequence: TGTGCCAGCAGTGAAAGCGCAGGTCGAGAGACCCAGTACTTC. The encoded protein is CASSESAGRETQYF.

This clonotype showed up many times. This CDR3 is CSARSLQGLAETQYF. CDR3 DNA sequence: TGCAGTGCTAGATCTTTACAGGGATTGGCGGAGACCCAGTACTTC. The chain combines TRBV20-1 with TRBJ2-5; D is possibly TRBD1 (6 bases). V was shortened by 2 bases and J by 5 bases, with 18 bases between the two germline ends. The CDR3 totals 15 residues. CDR1 DFQATT and CDR2 SNEGSKA come from the germline V gene (reference sequence).

In this sample, this clonotype turned up many times. V usage is TRBV3-1 and J usage is TRBJ2-1; D call uncertain. Per germline, CDR1 LGHDT and CDR2 YNNKEL (reference sequence). The CDR3 spans 11 residues. V dropped 3 bases and J dropped 8 bases, with 5 bases sitting between them. The CDR3 DNA reads as TGTGCCAGCAGCCACGGCGATGAGCAGTTCTTC. Translating gives CASSHGDEQFF.

At least ten counts were recorded for this clonotype. The chain uses TRBV20-1 and TRBJ1-1, with a possible D match to TRBD1 (5 bases). CDR1 and CDR2 (germline): DFQATT, SNEGSKA (reference sequence). This CDR3 is built from 18 residues. V dropped 5 bases and J dropped 4 bases, with 29 bases sitting between them. The DNA of the CDR3 is TGCAGTGCTGAAGAGGGCCCCCCCGAAAACTTTGGGACCACTGAAGCTTTCTTT. This translates into CSAEEGPPENFGTTEAFF.

In its sample, this clonotype was seen many times. This chain uses TRBV29-1 with TRBJ2-7, with unresolved D. Germline lookup yields CDR1 SQVTM and CDR2 ANQGSEA. The CDR3 runs to 12 residues. V shed 4 bases and J shed 2 bases, with 9 bases lying between them. For the CDR3, the DNA is TGCAGCGTTGGTTCGACCGCCTACGAGCAGTACTTC. Translated: CSVGSTAYEQYF.

This clonotype has a count of ten or more. This chain joins TRBV7-8 and TRBJ2-1, with 7 bases lining up with TRBD2. There are 15 residues in the CDR3. Germline V lookup: CDR1 SGHVS, CDR2 FQNEAQ. Germline trimming cut 1 base from V and 5 bases from J; bases unmatched to any gene: 5. CDR3: CASSLGGRGNNEQFF. The DNA of the CDR3 is TGTGCCAGCAGCTTAGGCGGGAGAGGCAACAATGAGCAGTTCTTC.

This clonotype has a count of ten or more. The rearrangement uses TRBV27 and TRBJ2-1; a weak D match, TRBD1 (6 bases). This CDR3 region has 12 residues. Germline CDR1 and CDR2: MNHEY and SMNVEV (reference sequence). Trimming took off 5 bases at V and 12 bases at J, with 14 bases between the two ends. The CDR3 loop is CASSPDRFVQFF. CDR3 in DNA: TGTGCCAGCAGTCCAGACAGGTTCGTGCAGTTCTTC.

This clonotype was counted at least ten times. The V and J genes are TRBV5-5 and TRBJ1-1; no reliable D call. The CDR3 is made up of 13 amino acids. From germline, CDR1 is SGHKS and CDR2 YYEKEE (reference sequence). V lost 4 bases and J 1 base, leaving 8 bases between the germline ends. The CDR3 sequence is CASSPRRNTEAFF. The CDR3 DNA sequence: TGTGCCAGCAGCCCCCGACGGAACACTGAAGCTTTCTTT.

The table lists this clonotype with many counts. The V call is TRBV25-1, the J call TRBJ2-5; D is uncertain. The germline gives CDR1 MGHDK, CDR2 SYGVNS. V shed 8 bases and J shed 1 base, with 11 bases lying between them. CDR3 size: 13 residues. Written as DNA, the CDR3 is TGTGCCAGCTCCGAAGGAAGCCAAGAGACCCAGTACTTC. Protein product: CASSEGSQETQYF.

This clonotype was seen at least ten times. V usage is TRBV6-4 and J usage is TRBJ2-1; 9 nucleotides match TRBD1. This CDR3 spans 14 amino acids. Losses at the gene ends were 10 bases for V and 5 bases for J; bases not matched to a gene: 9. Germline V gene sequence: CDR1 MRHNA, CDR2 SNTAGT. CDR3 bases: TGTGCCAAAGCGACAGGGGGGAAACACAATGAGCAGTTCTTC. Translating it yields CAKATGGKHNEQFF.

Concerning this clonotype itself: Since the CDR3 does not end with the conserved phenylalanine or tryptophan, this likely comes from a read error. The chain joins TRBV5-6 to TRBJ2-5, with no clear D. Looked up from germline, CDR1 is SGHDT and CDR2 is YYEEEE. The CDR3 sequence is 16 residues long. Trimming shortened V by 9 bases and J by 0 bases, and 21 bases separated the two germline ends. CDR3 region: CAMGPGLTTNQETQYL. CDR3 DNA sequence: TGTGCCATGGGCCCCGGGCTGACGACCAACCAAGAGACCCAGTACTTG.

This clonotype was picked up many times. The chain links TRBV12-3 or TRBV12-4 to TRBJ1-5; no reliable D call. CDR3 length: 14 residues. V lost 3 bases and J 0 bases, leaving 6 bases between the germline ends. CDR3 region: CASSFGISNQPQHF. The DNA for the CDR3 is TGTGCCAGCAGTTTTGGCATTAGCAATCAGCCCCAGCATTTT.

At least ten counts were recorded for this clonotype. This chain connects TRBV4-2 to TRBJ2-7; no definite D call. The CDR3 is 13 amino acids. Germline V lookup: CDR1 LGHNA, CDR2 YNFKEQ. Trimming removed 1 base from V and 0 bases from J, with 4 bases in between. Here the CDR3 reads CASSQGGSYEQYF. The CDR3 DNA reads TGTGCCAGCAGCCAAGGGGGCTCCTACGAGCAGTACTTC.